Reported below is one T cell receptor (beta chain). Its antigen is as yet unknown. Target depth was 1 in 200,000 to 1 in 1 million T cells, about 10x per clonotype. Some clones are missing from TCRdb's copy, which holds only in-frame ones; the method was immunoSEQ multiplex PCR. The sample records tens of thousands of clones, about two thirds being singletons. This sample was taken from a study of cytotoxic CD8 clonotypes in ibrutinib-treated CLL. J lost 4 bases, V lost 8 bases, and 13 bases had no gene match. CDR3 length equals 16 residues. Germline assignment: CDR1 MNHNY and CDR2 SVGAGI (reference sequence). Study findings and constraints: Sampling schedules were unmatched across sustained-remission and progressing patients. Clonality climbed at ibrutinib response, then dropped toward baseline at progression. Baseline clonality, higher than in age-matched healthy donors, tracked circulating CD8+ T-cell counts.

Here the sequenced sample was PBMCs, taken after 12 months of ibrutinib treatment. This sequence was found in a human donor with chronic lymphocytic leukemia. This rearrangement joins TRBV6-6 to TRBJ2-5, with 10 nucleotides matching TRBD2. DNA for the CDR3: TGTGCCAGCCGATCCCGGGGACTAGCGCTGAGAGAGACCCAGTACTTC. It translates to CASRSRGLALRETQYF.